A selection of T cell receptor beta chains follows, all from one sample in a study of technical replicates of blood from a few donors. Produced via immunoSEQ multiplex PCR; TCRdb's table is partial and in-frame only. Here the sample spans under 65,000 clones, roughly 90% being singletons. The sequencing sample was made of PBMCs. The origin of the receptors is a human donor in good health. Some clones in this sample may be carry-over from other donors' samples. Both conserved end residues are part of each CDR3. The order of the fields is V gene, J gene, CDR3 protein.

V: TRBV9; J: TRBJ2-4; CDR3: CASSEDDRPGWDIQYF
V: TRBV5-1; J: TRBJ1-1; CDR3: CASSFQENTEAFF
V: TRBV7-9; J: TRBJ1-6; CDR3: CASSPRGLYSPLHF
V: TRBV7-9; J: TRBJ1-2; CDR3: CASTPGDAQGHGYTF
V: TRBV6-6; J: TRBJ2-1; CDR3: CASSYYGDSYNEQFF
V: TRBV4-3; J: TRBJ2-3; CDR3: CASSQEAGGFVDTQYF
V: TRBV19; J: TRBJ2-2; CDR3: CASSPKQGPGELFF
V: TRBV19; J: TRBJ1-2; CDR3: CASITTVGGYTF
V: TRBV2; J: TRBJ2-7; CDR3: CAGSPGGSGSYEQYF
V: TRBV18; J: TRBJ2-3; CDR3: CASSPQLAATDTQYF
V: TRBV7-7; J: TRBJ2-3; CDR3: CASSLVGGPTDTQYF
V: TRBV6-1; J: TRBJ1-1; CDR3: CASRDRISWEAFF
V: TRBV6-4; J: TRBJ2-2; CDR3: CASSESGTSGQAGELFF
V: TRBV10-3; J: TRBJ2-5; CDR3: CAISGVGTSVETQYF
V: TRBV7-2; J: TRBJ1-2; CDR3: CASSPGGGTDYGYTF
V: TRBV6-5; J: TRBJ1-2; CDR3: CASSPLYGYTF
V: TRBV4-1; J: TRBJ2-7; CDR3: CASSQRDRSYEQYF
V: TRBV5-1; J: TRBJ2-7; CDR3: CASSLEGAPRNEQYF
V: TRBV7-2; J: TRBJ1-1; CDR3: CASSQQGAMNTEAFF
V: TRBV7-3; J: TRBJ1-1; CDR3: CASSLGGMVTEAFF
V: TRBV4-3; J: TRBJ2-7; CDR3: CASSQDREAGAYEQYF